This TCR beta chain came from a study of cytomegalovirus exposure and HLA in healthy donors. Study-level points and caveats: CMV serostatus was the sole immune exposure data available.

It was with 60 Vbeta and 13 Jbeta primers that the PCR ran. Method: immunoSEQ multiplex PCR; TCRdb's copy keeps in-frame clones and lacks some. The repertoire includes around 170,000 clones, roughly 82% of them detected once, and about 2.6% sits in the top ten. J lost 3 bases, V lost 5 bases, and 7 bases had no gene match. The CDR3 runs to 15 residues. Germline CDR1 KGHSH, CDR2 LQKENI. Remarks on this clone: What it binds is not known.

Sample: PBMCs. The sequence came from a woman between 45 and 65 years old in good health and CMV-seropositive. The chain has TRBV18 and TRBJ1-5; 7 positions match TRBD1. In DNA form, the CDR3 reads TGTGCCAGCTCAAAATCGGACAGGTCCAATCAGCCCCAGCATTTT. Its translation: CASSKSDRSNQPQHF.